Sequencing of this T cell receptor beta chain was carried out in a study of CD8 T cells in Susac syndrome. RNA, at about 0.5 to 1 ug, was reverse transcribed with random hexamers. immunoSEQ multiplex PCR amplified TCR beta CDR3 across 54 Vbeta, 13 Jbeta. MiXCR, run by TCRdb on the immunoSEQ multiplex PCR reads, gives a single entry per CDR3 protein. The sample has 100,000 to 150,000 distinct CDR3 sequences, more than 90% seen once. Looked up from germline, CDR1 is SQVTM and CDR2 is ANQGSEA. This CDR3 comprises 12 residues. Trimming cost V 7 bases and J 0 bases, with 7 bases left between them. CD8+ and CD4+ T cells circulating in blood were sequenced for TCR beta. Healthy donors served as the controls. They were matched for age and sex.

The receptor was derived from a human donor in good health. This chain connects TRBV29-1 to TRBJ1-3; no clear D. The specimen sequenced was CD4+ T cells from PBMCs. CDR3 sequence (DNA): TGCAGCGCCCTCGACTCTGGAAACACCATATATTTT. Its protein product is CSALDSGNTIYF.